This entry describes one T cell receptor beta chain. The antigen is undetermined. This specimen belongs to a study of cytomegalovirus exposure and HLA in healthy donors. Primers: 60 Vbeta forward and 13 Jbeta reverse. Sequenced by immunoSEQ multiplex PCR; TCRdb stores in-frame clones only, minus some. The data contain more than 95,000 clones, 76% of them singletons. General study findings and limits: Highly shared variants forming one cluster were likely a sequencing artifact.

The CDR3 runs to 14 residues. Trimming removed 5 bases from V and 2 bases from J; junction bases left unmatched: 4. CDR1 MNHEY and CDR2 SVGAGI come from the germline V gene. As for the donors, each was a healthy bone marrow donor. This clonotype originated in a man aged 35 to 55 in good health and CMV-seropositive. The rearrangement uses TRBV6-5 and TRBJ2-7, with 9 bases fitting TRBD2. Material for sequencing was PBMCs. The DNA of the CDR3 is TGTGCCAGCAGTCAGACTAGCGGACCCTACGAGCAGTACTTC. This encodes CASSQTSGPYEQYF.